The clone carrying this T cell receptor beta chain was counted only a few times. Its antigen remains unidentified. Germline-derived CDR1 and CDR2 are KGHDR and SFDVKD. V gave up 4 bases and J gave up 4 bases; unmatched junction bases: 5. The CDR3 is 15 residues long. Sequence data for DNA of cultured CD4+ T cells were generated by the Oncomine TCR Beta short-read assay. TCRdb used MiXCR to reprocess the PCR reads, holding one entry per CDR3 protein. The sample lists fewer than 15,000 distinct CDR3 sequences, 40% to 50% occurring once. The treatment is: roughly nine-day PBMC culture with coronavirus spike peptide pools or control peptides (ViraFEST assay). The source of the sample is a study of vaccination and CD4 T cells after COVID-19.

This chain uses TRBV24-1 with TRBJ1-2; 10 bases align to TRBD1. Sequencing used CD4+ T cells from blood, cultured in vitro. This sequence was found in a human donor who had recovered from COVID-19. CDR3 coding DNA: TGTGCCACCAGTGACAATTGGGACAGGGGCTATGGCTACACCTTC. The encoded protein is CATSDNWDRGYGYTF.